The 26 T cell receptor beta chains below all came from one sample that was sequenced in a study of Graves' ophthalmopathy and Graves' hyperthyroidism. Scientists amplified the TCR beta CDR3 regions from RNA transcripts. HTBI primers served in a first-round RT-PCR, which a second-round multiplex PCR followed. MiXCR was run by TCRdb on the multiplex PCR reads, yielding one entry per CDR3 protein. The sample carries hundreds of thousands of distinct CDR3 sequences, around a fifth recorded once. Input material: peripheral blood. The receptors stem from a woman under 30 with stable Graves' hyperthyroidism.

The V call is TRBV30, the J call TRBJ1-2; maybe TRBD1 (5 bases). Trimming shortened V by 7 bases and J by 3 bases, and 9 bases separated the two germline ends. This CDR3 spans 11 amino acids. Germline V gene data show CDR1 as GTSNPN and CDR2 as SVGIG (reference sequence). CDR3 protein: CAYQGHYGYTF. Written as DNA, the CDR3 is TGTGCCTACCAGGGCCACTATGGCTACACCTTC.

This clonotype was recorded many times. The J gene is TRBJ2-5, the V gene TRBV6-2 or TRBV6-3, with TRBD2 matching over 9 bases. V lost 8 bases to trimming and J lost 1 base; unmatched junction nucleotides: 8. Germline assignment: CDR1 MNHEY and CDR2 SVGEGT. This CDR3 spans 15 amino acids. The CDR3 DNA is TGTGCCAGCGGACCCCTAGCGGGAATCCAAGAGACCCAGTACTTC. As protein: CASGPLAGIQETQYF.

This clonotype was counted ten times or more. A junction end diverges from the germline sequence, so it may reflect a read error. This rearrangement joins TRBV10-3 to TRBJ2-4; 7 bases fit TRBD1. CDR3 length equals 18 residues. The germline gives CDR1 ENHRY, CDR2 SYGVKD. The CDR3 is CAISESLSGTANKNIKYF. The DNA of the CDR3 is TGTGCCATCAGTGAGTCTCTTTCGGGGACAGCTAACAAAAACATTAAGTACTTC.

A few counts support this clonotype. The genes are TRBV11-2 and TRBJ2-7; TRBD2 aligns across 11 bases. The V segment lost 6 bases and the J segment 1 base; nucleotides outside the gene matches: 5. The CDR3 spans 15 residues. Germline CDR1 and CDR2: SGHAT and FQNNGV. Written as DNA, the CDR3 is TGTGCCAGCAGGCCTACTAGCGGGGGATCCTACGAGCAGTACTTC. It encodes CASRPTSGGSYEQYF.

In its sample, this clonotype was seen many times. The chain links TRBV28 to TRBJ2-7, with D possibly TRBD1 on 6 matching bases. Germline assignment: CDR1 MDHEN and CDR2 SYDVKM. V was trimmed by 7 bases and J by 2 bases, leaving 12 bases between them. The CDR3 spans 13 residues. Here the CDR3 reads CASNTGITYEQYF. In nucleotides, the CDR3 is TGTGCCAGCAATACAGGGATCACCTACGAGCAGTACTTC.

This clonotype has ten or more counts. The chain joins TRBV20-1 to TRBJ2-7; TRBD2 aligns across 8 bases. Germline CDR1 and CDR2: DFQATT and SNEGSKA (reference sequence). The CDR3 covers 13 residues. With 2 bases clipped from V and 4 bases from J, the junction kept 4 bases outside the gene matches. Written as DNA, the CDR3 is TGCAGTGCTAGAACGGCGGGAGGATACGAGCAGTACTTC. Encoded protein: CSARTAGGYEQYF.

The chain combines TRBV4-1 with TRBJ1-2; no definite D call. Germline lookup yields CDR1 MGHRA and CDR2 YSYEKL. V shed 3 bases and J shed 10 bases, with 9 bases lying between them. The length of the CDR3 is 11 residues. CDR3 in amino acids: CASSHRADYTF. The CDR3 DNA follows: TGCGCCAGCAGCCACCGAGCTGACTACACCTTC.

This clonotype was detected many times. The chain links TRBV12-3 or TRBV12-4 to TRBJ2-5, with a weak D call TRBD1 (7 bases). Trimming removed 6 bases at V and 4 bases at J, with 18 bases between. There are 15 residues in the CDR3. The CDR3: CASSLRGRSIETQYF. The CDR3 bases are TGTGCCAGCAGCCTCAGGGGGAGGAGTATAGAGACCCAGTACTTC.

This clonotype was recorded at least ten times. The V gene is TRBV7-3, the J gene TRBJ1-1; D gene ambiguous. V lost 2 bases and J 0 bases, leaving 10 bases between the germline ends. The CDR3 is 15 amino acids. The germline gives CDR1 SGHTA, CDR2 FQGTGA. Here the CDR3 reads CASSLDGVMNTEAFF. The CDR3 DNA reads TGTGCCAGCAGCTTAGATGGAGTCATGAACACTGAAGCTTTCTTT.

This clonotype appeared many times. The gene calls are TRBV10-3 and TRBJ1-2; D is uncertain. Trimming removed 4 bases from V and 6 bases from J, with 12 bases in between. The CDR3 is 13 amino acids. In germline, CDR1 is ENHRY, CDR2 SYGVKD. CDR3 protein: CAISVSMPDGYTF. Written as DNA, the CDR3 is TGTGCCATCAGTGTTAGTATGCCAGATGGCTACACCTTC.

This clonotype has more than one count but fewer than ten. The genes are TRBV19 and TRBJ1-1, with TRBD1 matching over 7 bases. Germline V gene lookup returns CDR1 LNHDA and CDR2 SQIVND (reference sequence). The CDR3 is 15 amino acids. The J segment lost 0 bases and the V segment lost 4 bases, leaving 5 bases of the junction unmatched. The CDR3 loop reads CASSRDSGMNTEAFF. CDR3 nucleotide sequence: TGTGCCAGTAGTAGGGACAGTGGCATGAACACTGAAGCTTTCTTT.

This clonotype was seen at least ten times. V gene TRBV2 combines with J gene TRBJ2-2; 7 nucleotides match TRBD1. This CDR3 contains 13 residues. In germline, CDR1 is SNHLY, CDR2 FYNNEI. After removal of 4 bases from V and 7 bases from J, the junction contained 3 bases not matched to a gene. The CDR3: CASSGPGGGELFF. DNA of the CDR3: TGTGCCAGCAGTGGACCAGGGGGCGGGGAGCTGTTTTTT.

This clonotype came up many times. The rearrangement joins TRBV27 to TRBJ2-7, with 13 bases matching TRBD2. The trim removed 6 bases at V and 5 bases at J, leaving 4 bases unmatched. Germline CDR1 reads MNHEY; CDR2 reads SMNVEV (reference sequence). This CDR3 has 14 residues. CDR3 loop: CASSWGLAGNEQYF. CDR3 coding DNA: TGTGCCAGCAGCTGGGGACTAGCGGGAAACGAGCAGTACTTC.

This clonotype was counted at least ten times. V and J are TRBV6-1 and TRBJ2-6; no definite D call. Germline V gene sequence: CDR1 MNHNS, CDR2 SASEGT. V shed 7 bases and J shed 0 bases, with 10 bases lying between them. The CDR3 consists of 15 residues. The CDR3: CASTLQPSGANVLTF. CDR3 nucleotide sequence: TGTGCCAGCACCTTACAGCCCTCTGGGGCCAACGTCCTGACTTTC.

This clonotype has a count of ten or more. The V and J genes are TRBV5-1 and TRBJ1-1; D unresolved. With 4 bases removed from V and 1 base from J, the gap between germline ends came to 8 bases. The CDR3 runs to 13 residues. Germline V CDR1 and CDR2: SGHRS, YFSETQ. CDR3 sequence (DNA): TGCGCCAGCAGCACGTGGGGGAACACTGAAGCTTTCTTT. It is translated as CASSTWGNTEAFF.

This CDR3 is CASSPRDRSYSNYGYTF. The CDR3 bases are TGTGCCAGCAGTCCTCGGGACAGGAGTTACTCTAACTATGGCTACACCTTC. The chain has TRBV6-1 and TRBJ1-2; 8 nucleotides line up with TRBD1. V shed 5 bases, J shed 0 bases, and the junction held 11 bases outside the gene matches. Germline CDR1 reads MNHNS; CDR2 reads SASEGT. This CDR3 has 17 amino acids.

The chain combines TRBV30 with TRBJ1-2, with a possible D match to TRBD1 (5 bases). V was pared by 0 bases and J by 8 bases, with 10 bases between. Germline-derived CDR1 and CDR2 are GTSNPN and SVGIG (reference sequence). This CDR3 is 12 amino acids long. The CDR3 is CAWSVQRDGYTF. Here the CDR3 DNA reads TGTGCCTGGAGTGTACAGAGGGACGGCTACACCTTC.

This clonotype was found once. One end of the junction fails to match germline, which may point to a read error. The rearrangement links TRBV5-1 to TRBJ2-5; possibly TRBD2 for D (6 bases). Germline V gene lookup returns CDR1 SGHRS and CDR2 YFSETQ. The CDR3 extends over 15 amino acids. CDR3 amino acids: CVSSPRLGTSKTQYF. The DNA of the CDR3 is TGCGTCAGCAGCCCGCGACTAGGGACCTCGAAGACCCAGTACTTC. Using reference TRBV5-1 and TRBJ2-5 for the parts outside the CDR3, the full variable domain is KAGVTQTPRYLIKTRGQQVTLSCSPISGHRSVSWYQQTPGQGLQFLFEYFSETQRNKGNFPGRFSGRQFSNSRSEMNVSTLELGDSALYLCVSSPRLGTSKTQYFGPGTRLLVL.

This clonotype came up many times. V is TRBV7-3 and J is TRBJ2-5; no definite D call. The V gene lost 4 bases and the J gene lost 7 bases, with 13 bases spanning the gap. In germline, CDR1 is SGHTA, CDR2 FQGTGA. The CDR3 has 13 amino acids. The CDR3, as DNA: TGTGCCAGCAGCTCCCTCCAAGAAGCGACCCAGTACTTC. Encoded protein: CASSSLQEATQYF.

This clonotype was recorded at least ten times. This chain links TRBV11-1 with TRBJ2-7; 9 bases are a match to TRBD2. Unmatched junction bases numbered 9, after V lost 6 bases and J lost 0 bases. Germline V gene data show CDR1 as SGHAT and CDR2 as FQDESV (reference sequence). This CDR3 is built from 16 residues. The CDR3 region has the DNA TGTGCCAGCAGTTTTACTAGCGGGCGGGGCTCCTACGAGCAGTACTTC. This codes for CASSFTSGRGSYEQYF. Based on the CDR3 plus reference TRBV11-1 and TRBJ2-7, the full variable domain is EAEVAQSPRYKITEKSQAVAFWCDPISGHATLYWYRQILGQGPELLVQFQDESVVDDSQLPKDRFSAERLKGVDSTLKIQPAELGDSAMYLCASSFTSGRGSYEQYFGPGTRLTVT.

This clonotype was detected ten times or more. The rearrangement uses TRBV12-3 or TRBV12-4 and TRBJ1-5, with a possible D match to TRBD1 (6 bases). The V end lost 2 bases, the J end lost 6 bases, and 14 bases lay between the germline ends. The CDR3 has 15 amino acids. The CDR3 coding sequence is TGTGCCAGCAGTTTAAGTGCAGGGGCCGGTCAGCCCCAGCATTTT. Translation gives CASSLSAGAGQPQHF.

The chain couples TRBV6-1 to TRBJ2-5; 8 nucleotides align to TRBD2. This CDR3 is built from 14 residues. V trimming: 7 bases; J trimming: 5 bases; junction bases outside the gene matches: 9. Germline CDR1 reads MNHNS; CDR2 reads SASEGT. The CDR3 bases are TGTGCCAGCAAAGGGGCAGCGGGAGTGGAGACCCAGTACTTC. This codes for CASKGAAGVETQYF.

In this sample, this clonotype turned up many times. The gene calls are TRBV6-2 or TRBV6-3 and TRBJ2-5, with D unclear. Trimming left V 2 bases short and J 1 base short, with 11 bases between. CDR3 length: 15 residues. Germline loops: CDR1 MNHEY, CDR2 SVGEGT. For the CDR3, the DNA is TGTGCCAGCAGTTACAATCCGGCTGCCCAAGAGACCCAGTACTTC. Translated: CASSYNPAAQETQYF.

The table lists this clonotype with many counts. The chain links TRBV4-3 to TRBJ1-2; the D gene is possibly TRBD1 (5 bases). This CDR3 has 15 residues. V was clipped by 1 base and J by 4 bases, with 13 bases between them. Per germline, CDR1 LGHNA and CDR2 YSLEER. Here the CDR3 reads CASSQGDSRIYGYTF. DNA for the CDR3: TGCGCCAGCAGCCAAGGCGACAGTAGAATCTATGGCTACACCTTC.

The rearrangement joins TRBV27 to TRBJ2-7; TRBD2 is a possible D gene (5 bases). Trimming shortened V by 6 bases and J by 3 bases, and 15 bases separated the two germline ends. The CDR3 runs 14 residues. CDR1 and CDR2 (germline): MNHEY, SMNVEV (reference sequence). The CDR3 spells CASRMGVTSYEQYF. In nucleotides, the CDR3 is TGTGCCAGCAGAATGGGAGTTACGAGCTACGAGCAGTACTTC.

This clonotype was observed many times. The V and J genes are TRBV4-2 and TRBJ1-2; 10 bases line up with TRBD1. V shed 4 bases and J 7 bases; nucleotides not matched to a gene: 9. CDR1 is LGHNA, CDR2 YNFKEQ, per germline. This CDR3 region has 15 residues. The CDR3 DNA is TGTGCCAGCAGCCTTTCGGGACAGGGGATGCGTGGCTACACCTTC. Residues: CASSLSGQGMRGYTF.